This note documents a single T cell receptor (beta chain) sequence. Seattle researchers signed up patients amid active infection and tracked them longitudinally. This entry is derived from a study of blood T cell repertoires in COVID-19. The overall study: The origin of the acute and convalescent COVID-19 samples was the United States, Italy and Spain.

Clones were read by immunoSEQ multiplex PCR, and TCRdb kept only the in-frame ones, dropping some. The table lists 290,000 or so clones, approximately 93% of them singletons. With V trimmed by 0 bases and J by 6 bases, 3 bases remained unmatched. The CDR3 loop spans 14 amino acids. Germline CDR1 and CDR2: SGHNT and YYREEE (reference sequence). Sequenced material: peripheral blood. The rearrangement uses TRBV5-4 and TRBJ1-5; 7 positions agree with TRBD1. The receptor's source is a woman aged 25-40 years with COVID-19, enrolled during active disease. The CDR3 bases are TGTGCCAGCAGCTTGGAAGGGGGCGGTCAGCCCCAGCATTTT. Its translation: CASSLEGGGQPQHF.